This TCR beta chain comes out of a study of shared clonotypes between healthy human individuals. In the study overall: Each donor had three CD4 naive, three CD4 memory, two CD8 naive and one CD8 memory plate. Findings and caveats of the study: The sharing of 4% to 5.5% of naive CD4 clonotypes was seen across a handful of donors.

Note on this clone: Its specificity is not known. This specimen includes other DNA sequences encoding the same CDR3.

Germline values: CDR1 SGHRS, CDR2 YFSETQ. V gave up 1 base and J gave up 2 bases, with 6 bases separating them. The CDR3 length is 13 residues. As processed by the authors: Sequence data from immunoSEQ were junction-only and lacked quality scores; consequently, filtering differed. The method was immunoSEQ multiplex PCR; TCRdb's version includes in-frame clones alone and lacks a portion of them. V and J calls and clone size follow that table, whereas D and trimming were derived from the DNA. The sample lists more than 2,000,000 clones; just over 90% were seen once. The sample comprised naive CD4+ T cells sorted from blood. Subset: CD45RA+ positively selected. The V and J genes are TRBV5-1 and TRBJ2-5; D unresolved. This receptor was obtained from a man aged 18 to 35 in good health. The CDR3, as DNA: TGCGCCAGCAGCTTGTTGGTGCAAGAGACCCAGTACTTC. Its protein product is CASSLLVQETQYF.